Listed below are T cell receptor beta chains from one sample, sequenced in a study of blood T cell repertoires in COVID-19. The table came from immunoSEQ multiplex PCR; TCRdb's copy has only in-frame clones and leaves some out. This sample has approximately 170,000 clones, with over 75% found just once. The source material was PBMCs or T cells enriched from blood (not recorded which). The receptors come from a woman younger than 35 who had recovered from COVID-19. CDR3s include the opening cysteine and the closing phenylalanine or tryptophan. The D gene is left open where the match is weak. Expanded clones are given a class, and other clones once, few, many or no size at all.

NA	TRBV2	TRBJ1-1	NA	TGTGCCAGCAGGAGAGCGGGTCCCTCGATATCCTCTGAAGCTTTCTTT	CASRRAGPSISSEAFF
NA	TRBV28	TRBJ1-2	TRBD1	TGTGCCAGCAGTTTCGAGGGACAGAGTAACTATGGCTACACCTTC	CASSFEGQSNYGYTF
NA	TRBV6-5	TRBJ1-2	NA	TGTGCCAGCAGCATTGCCGGGAATGGCTACACCTTC	CASSIAGNGYTF
once	TRBV11-3	TRBJ2-2	NA	TGTGCCAGCAGACCCGGGGGAGTGGACACCGGGGAGCTGTTTTTT	CASRPGGVDTGELFF
NA	TRBV10-2	TRBJ1-4	NA	TGCGCCAGCAGTGAGCCAAAGGACTGGTTATTGCCGGAAAAACTGTTTTTT	CASSEPKDWLLPEKLFF
NA	TRBV6-6	TRBJ1-2	TRBD1	TGTGCCAGCATCTACCGGGACAGGGCCTATGGCTACACCTTC	CASIYRDRAYGYTF
NA	TRBV6-1	TRBJ1-2	NA	TGTGCCAGCAGTGATTTGGGGGACTCAGGCGGCTACACCTTC	CASSDLGDSGGYTF
NA	TRBV5-1	TRBJ2-7	TRBD1	TGCGCCAGCAGCTGGACCGGGACAGGGGCTGAAGCCGAGCAGTACTTC	CASSWTGTGAEAEQYF
NA	TRBV3-1/TRBV3-2	TRBJ2-1	NA	TGTGCCAGCAGCCCCAGACGTCGGAGAGACAATGAGCAGTTCTTC	CASSPRRRRDNEQFF
NA	TRBV30	TRBJ1-5	NA	TGTGCCTGGAGTGGACAGTCTAGCAATCAGCCCCAGCATTTT	CAWSGQSSNQPQHF
NA	TRBV5-1	TRBJ1-3	NA	TGCGCCAGCAGCGCAGGGGCTGGAAACACCATATATTTT	CASSAGAGNTIYF
NA	TRBV20-1	TRBJ2-7	NA	TGCAGTGCTACAATGGCCCACGAGCAGTACTTC	CSATMAHEQYF
NA	TRBV30	TRBJ2-5	TRBD2	TGTGCTTGTAGCGGGAGGGACCAAGAGACCCAGTACTTC	CACSGRDQETQYF
NA	TRBV29-1	TRBJ2-7	TRBD1	TGCAGCGTTGGATGTGGACAGGAAAGGGGCAAGGGCTCCTACGAGCAGTACTTC	CSVGCGQERGKGSYEQYF
NA	TRBV19	TRBJ1-5	NA	TGTGCCAGTAGTATTAACGGGGTCAATCAGCCCCAGCATTTT	CASSINGVNQPQHF
NA	TRBV27	TRBJ2-1	TRBD2	TGTGCCAGCCTAAGTATAGGAATCGGGACTAATCTGTTCTTC	CASLSIGIGTNLFF
NA	TRBV6-2/TRBV6-3	TRBJ2-5	TRBD2	TGTGCCAGCAGTCAGACTAGCGGGGGGCCTCAAGAGACCCAGTACTTC	CASSQTSGGPQETQYF
once	TRBV3-1/TRBV3-2	TRBJ2-1	NA	TGTGCCAGCAGCCAAGTGTACCCGCCCGGCGGGCAGTTCTTC	CASSQVYPPGGQFF
NA	TRBV21-1	TRBJ1-2	NA	TGTGCCAGCAGCAAAGTGAGACAGGGCGACCCTTCATATGGCTACACCTTC	CASSKVRQGDPSYGYTF
once	TRBV4-2	TRBJ1-2	NA	TGTGCCAGCAGCCAAGATACGAACGGACAGATCGGGTTTTATGGCTACACCTTC	CASSQDTNGQIGFYGYTF
NA	TRBV19	TRBJ2-7	NA	TGTGCCAGTAGTATTGGAACAGCCTACGAGCAGTACTTC	CASSIGTAYEQYF
NA	TRBV3-1/TRBV3-2	TRBJ2-5	NA	TGTGCCAGCAGGGCAGCAGGGGAGACCCAGTACTTC	CASRAAGETQYF
NA	TRBV2	TRBJ1-1	NA	TGTGCCAGCAGGGAGGGAACCGTGAACACTGAAGCTTTCTTT	CASREGTVNTEAFF
NA	TRBV9	TRBJ1-4	TRBD1	TGTGCCAGCAGCGTAGAGGGGGCGGCTAATGAAAAACTGTTTTTT	CASSVEGAANEKLFF
NA	TRBV11-3	TRBJ1-3	TRBD1	TGTGCCAGCAGCCTCGGGACAGGAGGAAACACCATATATTTT	CASSLGTGGNTIYF
once	TRBV5-1	TRBJ2-1	TRBD2	TGCGCCAGCAGCTTCCAGCGGGGGGGCCCCGATGAGCAGTTCTTC	CASSFQRGGPDEQFF
NA	TRBV6-7	TRBJ2-7	NA	TGTGCCAGCAGAACCGGACAGCCCTACGAGCAGTACTTC	CASRTGQPYEQYF